This T cell receptor beta chain appears in the sequencing data of a study of blood T cell repertoires in COVID-19. On the study more broadly: Acute-phase and convalescent COVID-19 samples originated in the United States, Italy and Spain. In each case, the material was cDNA or gDNA derived from T cells, B-cell-depleted T cells, or PBMCs.

Original processing methods: Researchers report that nucleated cell counts were estimated from reference gene primer amplification. Using immunoSEQ multiplex PCR, the repertoire was profiled, and TCRdb retains in-frame clones only, with some absent. The D gene and trimming were derived from the DNA, and the V and J assignments and clone size from that table. The top ten hold 3.5% to 5% of the sample, which has just over 150,000 clones, around 93% seen once. The CDR3 is made up of 16 amino acids. With 3 bases removed from V and 0 bases from J, the gap between germline ends came to 12 bases. The germline V gene encodes CDR1 KGHSH and CDR2 LQKENI.

This sequence was found in a woman aged 45-65 years with acute or convalescent COVID-19. The chain is built from TRBV18 and TRBJ1-3, with D perhaps TRBD1 (6 bases). The sequenced sample consisted of peripheral blood. The CDR3 region has the DNA TGTGCCAGCTCACCTTCCTCGGGACACTCTGGAAACACCATATATTTT. It yields the protein CASSPSSGHSGNTIYF.